The next 25 T cell receptor beta chains were all read from a single sample in a study of blood T cell repertoires in COVID-19. The assay was immunoSEQ multiplex PCR, and TCRdb's table has in-frame clones only and misses some. The sample holds under 300,000 clones, approximately 91% seen once. The sample was PBMCs or T cells enriched from blood (not recorded which). Every receptor here comes from a woman in her thirties or forties with acute COVID-19.

This sequence joins TRBV7-6 and TRBJ2-7; TRBD2 matches at 8 bases. J was trimmed by 7 bases and V by 4 bases; bases with no gene match: 6. Per the germline V gene, CDR1 is SGHVS and CDR2 is FNYEAQ. CDR3 length: 13 amino acids. The CDR3 DNA is TGTGCCAGCAGCTCCATAGCGGGGCAAGAGCAGTACTTC. Protein: CASSSIAGQEQYF.

The rearrangement links TRBV2 to TRBJ1-5, with D perhaps TRBD1 (5 bases). CDR1 and CDR2 from the germline V gene are SNHLY and FYNNEI. The ends were cut back, 6 bases at V and 0 bases at J, with 18 bases in the middle. There are 17 residues in the CDR3. CDR3 DNA: TGTGCCAGCAGCAGCCTTCCAGGGACTTTTAGCAATCAGCCCCAGCATTTT. This gives the protein CASSSLPGTFSNQPQHF.

This chain links TRBV15 with TRBJ2-6; 7 nucleotides agree with TRBD1. Germline CDR1 LNHNV, CDR2 YYDKDF (reference sequence). The CDR3 runs 14 residues. The V gene end was trimmed by 7 bases and the J gene end by 12 bases; junction bases not matched to a gene: 12. CDR3 DNA sequence: TGTGCCACCACGCCAGGGGGTCCGAACCCCGTCCTGACTTTC. Translating gives CATTPGGPNPVLTF.

The chain couples TRBV9 to TRBJ2-4, with 7 bases that match TRBD2. The trim removed 2 bases at V and 0 bases at J, leaving 11 bases unmatched. The germline V gene encodes CDR1 SGDLS and CDR2 YYNGEE. This CDR3 region has 18 residues. CDR3 sequence reads: CASSVGISGGVAKNIQYF. The CDR3 DNA follows: TGTGCCAGCAGCGTGGGGATCTCGGGGGGAGTAGCCAAAAACATTCAGTACTTC.

The chain has TRBV5-6 and TRBJ1-4, with D possibly being TRBD1 (6 bases). This CDR3 contains 17 residues. Germline-derived CDR1 and CDR2 are SGHDT and YYEEEE. Trimming stripped 1 base from V and 7 bases from J, with 20 bases between. The CDR3 is CASSLSPVSQGSEKLFF. The CDR3 DNA reads as TGTGCCAGCAGCTTGTCTCCGGTCTCACAGGGAAGTGAAAAACTGTTTTTT.

The gene calls are TRBV19 and TRBJ2-6, with D perhaps TRBD1 (5 bases). CDR1 is LNHDA, CDR2 SQIVND, per germline (reference sequence). With 1 base removed from V and 0 bases from J, the gap between germline ends came to 13 bases. CDR3 length equals 18 residues. In nucleotides, the CDR3 is TGTGCCAGTAGTATAGTAGAACAGGTCCGCTCTGGGGCCAACGTCCTGACTTTC. This gives the protein CASSIVEQVRSGANVLTF.

This chain connects TRBV7-2 to TRBJ2-2, with TRBD1 identical over 8 bases. Losses at the gene ends were 6 bases for V and 2 bases for J; bases not matched to a gene: 8. The CDR3 runs to 16 residues. The germline gives CDR1 SGHTA, CDR2 FQGNSA. The CDR3: CASSRTTGVNTGELFF. CDR3 sequence (DNA): TGTGCCAGCAGTCGTACGACAGGGGTCAACACCGGGGAGCTGTTTTTT.

The V gene is TRBV27, the J gene TRBJ2-1, with 7 bases aligning to TRBD1. Germline values: CDR1 MNHEY, CDR2 SMNVEV (reference sequence). CDR3 length: 15 residues. J was trimmed by 4 bases and V by 5 bases; bases with no gene match: 8. CDR3 DNA: TGTGCCAGCAGTCCTGGACAGGCTAGGTACAATGAGCAGTTCTTC. This encodes CASSPGQARYNEQFF.

The chain is built from TRBV7-9 and TRBJ1-1, with 7 positions matching TRBD1. The CDR3 extends over 13 amino acids. V was pared by 7 bases and J by 5 bases, with 7 bases of the junction left unmatched. Germline CDR1 and CDR2: SEHNR and FQNEAQ (reference sequence). For the CDR3, the DNA is TGTGCCAGCAACCGCGACAGGGCAACTGAAGCTTTCTTT. Amino acids: CASNRDRATEAFF.

The chain links TRBV6-5 to TRBJ1-5, with TRBD1 identical over 8 bases. Trimming removed 4 bases from V and 5 bases from J; junction bases left unmatched: 4. CDR3 length: 14 amino acids. Germline-derived CDR1 and CDR2 are MNHEY and SVGAGI. The CDR3: CASSSPGQDQPQHF. DNA of the CDR3: TGTGCCAGCAGTTCCCCGGGACAGGATCAGCCCCAGCATTTT.

This chain links TRBV25-1 with TRBJ2-7; a weak D match, TRBD1 (5 bases). Germline assignment: CDR1 MGHDK and CDR2 SYGVNS. Trimming took off 3 bases at V and 2 bases at J, with 11 bases between the two ends. This CDR3 is built from 14 residues. CDR3 sequence (DNA): TGTGCCAGCAGTGATTGGACATCCGCCTACGAGCAGTACTTC. This encodes CASSDWTSAYEQYF.

The V gene is TRBV7-9, the J gene TRBJ1-2, with 10 bases lining up with TRBD1. This CDR3 comprises 14 residues. The ends lost 4 bases at V and 5 bases at J; junction bases unmatched: 4. CDR1 is SEHNR, CDR2 FQNEAQ, per germline (reference sequence). The CDR3: CASSSRDRGYGYTF. CDR3 DNA: TGTGCCAGCAGCTCCCGGGACAGGGGTTATGGCTACACCTTC.

The rearrangement links TRBV18 to TRBJ2-5, with 9 bases matching TRBD2. The CDR3 spans 14 residues. With V trimmed by 3 bases and J by 6 bases, 5 bases remained unmatched. Germline CDR1 KGHSH, CDR2 LQKENI. The CDR3 bases are TGTGCCAGCTCACCGGCGGGGGGGCAGAAGACCCAGTACTTC. Its protein is CASSPAGGQKTQYF.

V usage is TRBV5-1 and J usage is TRBJ1-2; 7 nucleotides agree with TRBD1. The CDR3 spans 12 residues. Germline V gene lookup returns CDR1 SGHRS and CDR2 YFSETQ. Trimming removed 7 bases from V and 8 bases from J; junction bases left unmatched: 8. The CDR3 region is CASRGGGAGYTF. The CDR3 DNA sequence: TGCGCCAGCCGTGGAGGGGGCGCGGGCTACACCTTC.

The chain recombines TRBV24-1 with TRBJ1-2; D ambiguous. Germline V CDR1 and CDR2: KGHDR, SFDVKD. The CDR3 consists of 15 residues. Trimming pared 3 bases from V and 5 bases from J, leaving 15 bases between. The CDR3 loop is CATSDPLQSPYGYTF. The CDR3, as DNA: TGTGCCACCAGTGATCCCTTACAGAGCCCTTATGGCTACACCTTC.

This chain connects TRBV19 to TRBJ1-3; D might be TRBD1 (6 bases). V lost 0 bases and J lost 3, with 9 bases in between. The CDR3 runs to 15 residues. The germline gives CDR1 LNHDA, CDR2 SQIVND (reference sequence). The DNA for the CDR3 is TGTGCCAGTAGTATAGACAGGGGTGGTGGAAACACCATATATTTT. Residues: CASSIDRGGGNTIYF. Full variable domain (missing parts from reference TRBV19 and TRBJ1-3): DGGITQSPKYLFRKEGQNVTLSCEQNLNHDAMYWYRQDPGQGLRLIYYSQIVNDFQKGDIAEGYSVSREKKESFPLTVTSAQKNPTAFYLCASSIDRGGGNTIYFGEGSWLTVV.

The V call is TRBV4-1, the J call TRBJ1-1; TRBD1 matches 7 bases. Germline V CDR1 and CDR2: MGHRA, YSYEKL. The CDR3 length is 15 residues. V gave up 4 bases and J gave up 2 bases; unmatched junction bases: 7. CDR3 nucleotides: TGCGCCAGCAGCCCACCGGGACAGCTTAACACTGAAGCTTTCTTT. This encodes CASSPPGQLNTEAFF.

In its sample, this clone was seen a few times. The sample contains more than one DNA sequence encoding this CDR3. The genes are TRBV3-1 (or the pseudogene TRBV3-2) and TRBJ2-2; D is uncertain. The CDR3 covers 12 residues. V gave up 3 bases and J gave up 6 bases, with 5 bases separating them. The germline CDR1 and CDR2 sequences are LGHDT and YNNKEL (reference sequence). CDR3 sequence (DNA): TGTGCCAGCAGCCATCAGGCCGGGGAGCTGTTTTTT. Its protein is CASSHQAGELFF.

This sequence joins TRBV5-1 and TRBJ2-3; the D gene is possibly TRBD2 (6 bases). The germline gives CDR1 SGHRS, CDR2 YFSETQ. Trimming took off 2 bases at V and 4 bases at J, with 11 bases between the two ends. This CDR3 spans 14 amino acids. In nucleotides, the CDR3 is TGCGCCAGCAGCTTCACCGCTAGCGCAGATACGCAGTATTTT. Translation: CASSFTASADTQYF.

J is TRBJ1-1 and V is TRBV19; D call uncertain. CDR3 length: 17 residues. Germline V gene data show CDR1 as LNHDA and CDR2 as SQIVND (reference sequence). Trimming took off 0 bases at V and 2 bases at J, with 16 bases between the two ends. Here the CDR3 reads CASSIEFGGGVNTEAFF. CDR3 coding DNA: TGTGCCAGTAGTATAGAATTCGGCGGAGGCGTAAACACTGAAGCTTTCTTT.

This chain connects TRBV5-1 to TRBJ2-3, with D possibly matching TRBD2 (6 bases). The CDR3 sequence is 16 residues long. Per the germline V gene, CDR1 is SGHRS and CDR2 is YFSETQ. V gave up 0 bases and J gave up 2 bases, with 13 bases separating them. CDR3 sequence reads: CASSLGDFLSTDTQYF. The CDR3 DNA sequence: TGCGCCAGCAGCTTGGGGGACTTTCTCTCCACAGATACGCAGTATTTT.

The V call is TRBV7-9, the J call TRBJ2-5; 7 nucleotides match TRBD1. Germline trimming cut 6 bases from V and 5 bases from J; bases unmatched to any gene: 9. This CDR3 comprises 14 residues. Per the germline V gene, CDR1 is SEHNR and CDR2 is FQNEAQ (reference sequence). The CDR3 DNA is TGTGCCAGCAGTTATTTAGGGGGCGGGGAGACCCAGTACTTC. This codes for CASSYLGGGETQYF.

The chain joins TRBV7-6 to TRBJ2-1; 11 bases align to TRBD2. The CDR3 covers 16 residues. The V gene end was trimmed by 2 bases and the J gene end by 4 bases; junction bases not matched to a gene: 4. Germline CDR1 reads SGHVS; CDR2 reads FNYEAQ. The chain's CDR3 is CASSLLGTSGYNEQFF. CDR3 nucleotide sequence: TGTGCCAGCAGCTTATTGGGGACTAGCGGATACAATGAGCAGTTCTTC.

This chain links TRBV28 with TRBJ1-6; D not certain. The CDR3 covers 14 residues. V was shortened by 4 bases and J by 11 bases, with 15 bases between the two germline ends. Germline V gene sequence: CDR1 MDHEN, CDR2 SYDVKM. The chain's CDR3 is CASSSDYDSAPLHF. Here the CDR3 DNA reads TGTGCCAGCAGTTCCGACTATGACTCGGCACCCCTCCACTTT.

This chain links TRBV18 with TRBJ1-2; TRBD1 is a possible D gene (5 bases). Germline V gives CDR1 KGHSH, CDR2 LQKENI. This CDR3 is built from 17 residues. V was trimmed by 2 bases and J by 6 bases, leaving 22 bases between them. For the CDR3, the DNA is TGTGCCAGCTCACCAGGGGGGTTGGGGAAGGTCGAAGATGGCTACACCTTC. This gives the protein CASSPGGLGKVEDGYTF.